Given below is one T cell receptor (beta chain) in context. The antigen is unknown. The data originate from a study of T-cell memory formation after mild COVID-19. Study-wide background: The two donors had largely donor-specific TCR clusters.

Constant-segment primers were used for 5'RACE, and the resulting TCR alpha and TCR beta cDNA libraries carried sample barcodes and UMIs. TCRdb redid the calling of the 5' RACE reads with MiXCR, one entry per CDR3 protein. The sample holds 350,000 to 450,000 distinct CDR3 sequences; around 28% are singletons and the top ten take roughly 12%. This CDR3 is 14 amino acids long. The V end was cut by 7 bases, the J end by 5 bases, with 15 bases between. General study findings and limits: While clones contracting from day 15 to 85 were balanced between CD4 and CD8, later expanders leaned CD4+. Nothing showed for sure that second-wave clones peaking on day 37 were SARS-CoV-2 specific.

This clonotype was sampled from an adult woman who had mild COVID-19 (a few samples of this study predate the infection). Cell type and time point are not known. The chain uses TRBV12-3 or TRBV12-4 and TRBJ2-1, with TRBD1 as a possible D gene (6 bases). Sequencing was performed on PBMCs or a T cell subset sorted from them (not recorded which). The CDR3 reads CASNPATGNNEQFF. CDR3 coding DNA: TGTGCCAGCAACCCGGCTACAGGGAACAATGAGCAGTTCTTC.